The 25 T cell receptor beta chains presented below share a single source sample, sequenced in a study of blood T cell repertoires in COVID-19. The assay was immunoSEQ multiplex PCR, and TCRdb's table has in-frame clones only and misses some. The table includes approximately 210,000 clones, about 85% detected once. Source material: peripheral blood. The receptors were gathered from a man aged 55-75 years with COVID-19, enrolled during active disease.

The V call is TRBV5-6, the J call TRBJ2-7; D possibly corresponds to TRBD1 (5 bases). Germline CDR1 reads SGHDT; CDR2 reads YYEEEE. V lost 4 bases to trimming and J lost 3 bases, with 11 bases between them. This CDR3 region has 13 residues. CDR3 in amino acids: CASSAQGIYEQYF. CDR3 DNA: TGTGCCAGCAGCGCTCAGGGAATCTACGAGCAGTACTTC. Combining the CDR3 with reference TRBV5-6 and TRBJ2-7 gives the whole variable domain DAGVTQSPTHLIKTRGQQVTLRCSPKSGHDTVSWYQQALGQGPQFIFQYYEEEERQRGNFPDRFSGHQFPNYSSELNVNALLLGDSALYLCASSAQGIYEQYFGPGTRLTVT.

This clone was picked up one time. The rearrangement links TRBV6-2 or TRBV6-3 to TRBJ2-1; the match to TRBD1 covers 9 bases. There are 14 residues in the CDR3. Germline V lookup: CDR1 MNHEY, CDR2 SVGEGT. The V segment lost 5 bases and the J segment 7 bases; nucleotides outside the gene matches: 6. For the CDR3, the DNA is TGTGCCAGCAGTCCGGGACAGGGATATAATGAGCAGTTCTTC. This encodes CASSPGQGYNEQFF.

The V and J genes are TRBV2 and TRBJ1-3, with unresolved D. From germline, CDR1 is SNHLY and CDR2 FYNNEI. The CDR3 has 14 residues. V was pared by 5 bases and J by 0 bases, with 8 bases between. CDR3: CASSQVRSGNTIYF. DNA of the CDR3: TGTGCCAGCAGTCAGGTCCGCTCTGGAAACACCATATATTTT.

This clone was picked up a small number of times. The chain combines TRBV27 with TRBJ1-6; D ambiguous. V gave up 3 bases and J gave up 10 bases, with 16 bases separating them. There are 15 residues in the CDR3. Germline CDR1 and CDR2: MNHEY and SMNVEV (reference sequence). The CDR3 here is CASSFPPGSGSPLHF. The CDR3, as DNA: TGTGCCAGCAGTTTCCCCCCTGGGTCGGGGTCACCCCTCCACTTT.

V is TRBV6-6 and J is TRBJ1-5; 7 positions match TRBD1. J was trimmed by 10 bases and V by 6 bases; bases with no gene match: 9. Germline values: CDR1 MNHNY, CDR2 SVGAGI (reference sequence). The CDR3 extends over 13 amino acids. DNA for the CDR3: TGTGCCAGCAGCGACAGGGCCTGGGACCCCCAGCATTTT. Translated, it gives CASSDRAWDPQHF.

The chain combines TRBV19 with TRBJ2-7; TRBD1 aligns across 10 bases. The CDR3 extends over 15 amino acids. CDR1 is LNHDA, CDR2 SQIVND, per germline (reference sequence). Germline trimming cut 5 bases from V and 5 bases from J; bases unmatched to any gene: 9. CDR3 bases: TGTGCCAGTAGTTCCAGGGACAGGGGAACCGACGAGCAGTACTTC. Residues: CASSSRDRGTDEQYF.

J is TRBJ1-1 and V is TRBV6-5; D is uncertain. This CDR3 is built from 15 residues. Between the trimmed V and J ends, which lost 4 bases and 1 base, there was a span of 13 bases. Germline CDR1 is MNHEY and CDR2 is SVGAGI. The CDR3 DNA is TGTGCCAGCAGTTGGGCTGGCCCCCGGAACACTGAAGCTTTCTTT. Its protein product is CASSWAGPRNTEAFF.

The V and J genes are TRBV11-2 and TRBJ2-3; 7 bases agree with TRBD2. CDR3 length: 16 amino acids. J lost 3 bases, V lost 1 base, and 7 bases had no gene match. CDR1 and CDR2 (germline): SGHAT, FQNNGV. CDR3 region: CASSLVGGSMTDTQYF. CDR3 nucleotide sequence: TGTGCCAGCAGCTTAGTCGGCGGGAGTATGACAGATACGCAGTATTTT.

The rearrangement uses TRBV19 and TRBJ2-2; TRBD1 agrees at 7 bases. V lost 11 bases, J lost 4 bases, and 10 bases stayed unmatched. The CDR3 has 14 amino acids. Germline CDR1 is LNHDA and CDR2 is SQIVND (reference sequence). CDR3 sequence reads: CAGGRQGTTGELFF. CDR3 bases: TGTGCCGGGGGACGACAGGGAACCACCGGGGAGCTGTTTTTT.

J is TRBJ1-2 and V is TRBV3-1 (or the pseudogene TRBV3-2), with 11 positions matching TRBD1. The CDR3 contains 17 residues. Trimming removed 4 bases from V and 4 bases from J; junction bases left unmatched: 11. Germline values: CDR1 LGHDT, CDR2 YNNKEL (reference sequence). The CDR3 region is CASSLTDRGLGGYGYTF. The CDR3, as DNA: TGTGCCAGCAGCCTTACGGACAGGGGGCTAGGGGGCTATGGCTACACCTTC.

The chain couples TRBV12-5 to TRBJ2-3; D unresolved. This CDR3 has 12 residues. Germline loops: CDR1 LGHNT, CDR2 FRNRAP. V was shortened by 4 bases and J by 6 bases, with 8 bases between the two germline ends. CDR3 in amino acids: CASGWFADTQYF. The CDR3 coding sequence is TGTGCTAGTGGTTGGTTCGCGGATACGCAGTATTTT.

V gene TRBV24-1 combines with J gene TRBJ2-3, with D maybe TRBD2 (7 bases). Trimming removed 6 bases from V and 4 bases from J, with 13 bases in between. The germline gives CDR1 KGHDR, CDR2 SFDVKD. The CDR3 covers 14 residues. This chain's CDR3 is CATSSGGWADTQYF. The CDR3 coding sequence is TGTGCCACCAGTTCGGGGGGCTGGGCAGATACGCAGTATTTT.

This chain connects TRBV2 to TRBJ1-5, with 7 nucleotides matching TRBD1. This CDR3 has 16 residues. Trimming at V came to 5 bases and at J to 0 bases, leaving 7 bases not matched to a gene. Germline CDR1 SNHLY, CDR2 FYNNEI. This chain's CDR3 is CASSLQGVYSNQPQHF. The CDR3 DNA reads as TGTGCCAGCAGTCTTCAGGGGGTTTATAGCAATCAGCCCCAGCATTTT. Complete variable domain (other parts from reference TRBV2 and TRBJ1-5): EPEVTQTPSHQVTQMGQEVILRCVPISNHLYFYWYRQILGQKVEFLVSFYNNEISEKSEIFDDQFSVERPDGSNFTLKIRSTKLEDSAMYFCASSLQGVYSNQPQHFGDGTRLSIL.

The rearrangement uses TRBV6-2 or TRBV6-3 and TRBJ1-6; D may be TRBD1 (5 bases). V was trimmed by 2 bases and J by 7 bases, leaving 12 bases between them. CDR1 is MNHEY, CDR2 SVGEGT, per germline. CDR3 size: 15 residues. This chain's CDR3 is CASSYTGAANSPLHF. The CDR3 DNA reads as TGTGCCAGCAGTTACACTGGGGCGGCAAATTCACCCCTCCACTTT.

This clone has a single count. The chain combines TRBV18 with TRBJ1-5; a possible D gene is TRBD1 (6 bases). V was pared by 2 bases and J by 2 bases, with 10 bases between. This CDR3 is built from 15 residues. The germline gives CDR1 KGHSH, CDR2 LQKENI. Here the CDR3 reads CASSPTGLGNQPQHF. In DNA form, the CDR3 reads TGTGCCAGCTCACCAACAGGGTTAGGCAATCAGCCCCAGCATTTT.

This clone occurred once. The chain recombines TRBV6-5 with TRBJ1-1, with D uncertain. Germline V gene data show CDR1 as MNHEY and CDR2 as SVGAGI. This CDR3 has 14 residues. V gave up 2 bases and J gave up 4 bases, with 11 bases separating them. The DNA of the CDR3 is TGTGCCAGCAGTTACGTGGGGAGAGGCACTGAAGCTTTCTTT. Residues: CASSYVGRGTEAFF.

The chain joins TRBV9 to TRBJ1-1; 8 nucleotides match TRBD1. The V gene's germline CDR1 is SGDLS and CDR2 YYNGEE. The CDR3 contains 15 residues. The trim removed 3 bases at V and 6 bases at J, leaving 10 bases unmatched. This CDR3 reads CASSGGQGIVAEAFF. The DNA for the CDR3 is TGTGCCAGCAGCGGAGGACAGGGTATAGTGGCTGAAGCTTTCTTT.

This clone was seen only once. Written as DNA, the CDR3 is TGTGCCAGCAGCTTCCCAGGGTTAAACGAGCAGTACTTC. This sequence encodes CASSFPGLNEQYF. This sequence joins TRBV7-9 and TRBJ2-7; D is possibly TRBD1 (5 bases). Germline assignment: CDR1 SEHNR and CDR2 FQNEAQ (reference sequence). CDR3 length: 13 residues. V was cut by 3 bases and J by 5 bases, with 11 bases left in between.

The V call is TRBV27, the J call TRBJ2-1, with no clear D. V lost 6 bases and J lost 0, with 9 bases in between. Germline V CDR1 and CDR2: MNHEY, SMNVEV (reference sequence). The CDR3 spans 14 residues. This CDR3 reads CASSITSSYNEQFF. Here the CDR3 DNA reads TGTGCCAGCAGCATCACGAGCTCCTACAATGAGCAGTTCTTC.

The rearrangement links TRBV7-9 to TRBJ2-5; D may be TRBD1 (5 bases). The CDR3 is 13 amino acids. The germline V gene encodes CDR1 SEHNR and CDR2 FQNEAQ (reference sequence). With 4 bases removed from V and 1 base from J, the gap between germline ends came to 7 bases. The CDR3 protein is CASSWGGQETQYF. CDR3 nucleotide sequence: TGTGCCAGCAGCTGGGGCGGCCAAGAGACCCAGTACTTC. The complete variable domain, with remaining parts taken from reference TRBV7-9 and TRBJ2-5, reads DTGVSQNPRHKITKRGQNVTFRCDPISEHNRLYWYRQTLGQGPEFLTYFQNEAQLEKSRLLSDRFSAERPKGSFSTLEIQRTEQGDSAMYLCASSWGGQETQYFGPGTRLLVL.

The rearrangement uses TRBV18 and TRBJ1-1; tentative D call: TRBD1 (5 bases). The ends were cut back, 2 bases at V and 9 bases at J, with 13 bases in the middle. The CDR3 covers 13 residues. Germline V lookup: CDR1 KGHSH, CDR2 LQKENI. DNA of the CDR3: TGTGCCAGCTCACCAAAGCAGGGTAATCAAGCTTTCTTT. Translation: CASSPKQGNQAFF.

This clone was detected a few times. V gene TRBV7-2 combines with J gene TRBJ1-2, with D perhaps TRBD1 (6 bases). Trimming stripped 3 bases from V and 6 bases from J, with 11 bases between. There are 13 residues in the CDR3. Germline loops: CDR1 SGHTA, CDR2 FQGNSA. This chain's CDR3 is CASSFGAGDGYTF. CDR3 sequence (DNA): TGTGCCAGCAGCTTCGGGGCAGGGGATGGCTACACCTTC.

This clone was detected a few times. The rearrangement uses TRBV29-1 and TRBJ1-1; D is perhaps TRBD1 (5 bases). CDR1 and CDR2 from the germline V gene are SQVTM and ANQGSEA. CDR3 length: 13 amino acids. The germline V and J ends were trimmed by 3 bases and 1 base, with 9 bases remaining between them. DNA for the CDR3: TGCAGCGTTGAGACAGCCCAGAACACTGAAGCTTTCTTT. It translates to CSVETAQNTEAFF.

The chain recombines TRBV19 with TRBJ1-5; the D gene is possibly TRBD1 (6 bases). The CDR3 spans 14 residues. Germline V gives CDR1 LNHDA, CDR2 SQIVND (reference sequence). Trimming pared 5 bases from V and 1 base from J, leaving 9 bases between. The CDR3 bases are TGTGCCAGTAGTGCCGACAGGAGCAATCAGCCCCAGCATTTT. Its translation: CASSADRSNQPQHF.

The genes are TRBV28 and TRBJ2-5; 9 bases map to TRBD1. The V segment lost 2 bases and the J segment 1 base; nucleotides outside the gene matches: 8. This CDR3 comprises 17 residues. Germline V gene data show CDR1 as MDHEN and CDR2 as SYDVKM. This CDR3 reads CASSLGPGQGLQETQYF. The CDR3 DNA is TGTGCCAGCAGTTTAGGTCCGGGACAGGGACTCCAAGAGACCCAGTACTTC.